The clone carrying this TCR beta chain has a single count. The data derive from a study of blood T cell repertoires in COVID-19. Study background: Specimens from acute and convalescent COVID-19 originated in the United States, Italy and Spain. T cells, B-cell-depleted T cells, or PBMCs provided the cDNA or gDNA that served as material.

CDR3 length equals 15 residues. With 7 bases clipped from V and 0 bases from J, the junction kept 4 bases outside the gene matches. Germline lookup yields CDR1 SGDLS and CDR2 YYNGEE. Original handling: Reference gene primer amplification gave estimated nucleated cell counts. Assay used: immunoSEQ multiplex PCR; TCRdb lists only in-frame clones, some missing. From that table come the V and J calls and clone size; the DNA was used to work out D and trimming. The sample lists about 100,000 clones, over 75% occurring once. V and J are TRBV9 and TRBJ2-2; 9 nucleotides match TRBD1. Sequencing was carried out using peripheral blood. The origin of this receptor is a young woman with acute or convalescent COVID-19. The CDR3 nucleotides read TGTGCCAGCTCCAGACAGGGGGCGAACACCGGGGAGCTGTTTTTT. It encodes CASSRQGANTGELFF.